Reported below is one T cell receptor (beta chain). The antigen remains undetermined. TCRdb passed the RT-PCR reads through MiXCR, listing each CDR3 protein once. The sample lists 650,000 to 800,000 distinct CDR3 sequences; about 15% were seen once. The data were obtained in a study of response to subunit inactivated influenza vaccine. Germline V gives CDR1 LGHNA, CDR2 YNFKEQ. This CDR3 is built from 15 residues. V was clipped by 3 bases and J by 8 bases; unmatched bases: 6. Overall study results and limits: Authors suggested that a seasonal influenza vaccination recruits few new T cells each time.

This receptor was identified in a man aged 45 to 65 who received an inactivated influenza vaccine. The starting material was PBMCs from blood, obtained 14 to 15 days before vaccination. The chain joins TRBV4-2 to TRBJ2-1; 11 bases map to TRBD1. For the CDR3, the DNA is TGTGCCAGCAGCCAGAGGACAGGGGGCGCGGATGAGCAGTTCTTC. This encodes CASSQRTGGADEQFF.